This T cell receptor beta chain was captured in a study of identical twins. TCRdb re-called the 5' RACE reads with MiXCR, one entry per CDR3 protein. The table includes about 220,000 distinct CDR3 sequences, 7.5% detected once. The donors were all healthy and Caucasian. V was shortened by 0 bases and J by 6 bases, with 12 bases between the two germline ends. The CDR3 runs 14 residues. The germline V gene encodes CDR1 SGDLS and CDR2 YYNGEE. The study, taken as a whole, reports: Out-of-frame alpha sequences shared between twins exhibited an excess of low generation probability.

In its sample, this clonotype was seen a few times. Its antigen is unknown. This same sample was also taken into another study, of yellow fever vaccine responses in identical twins.

The sequencing input was memory (CD45RO+) T cells sorted from blood. V is TRBV9 and J is TRBJ1-2, with D possibly being TRBD1 (6 bases). This clonotype originated in a woman between 18 and 29 years old in good health. In nucleotides, the CDR3 is TGTGCCAGCAGCGTAGTAACACAGGGAGATGGCTACACCTTC. Protein product: CASSVVTQGDGYTF.